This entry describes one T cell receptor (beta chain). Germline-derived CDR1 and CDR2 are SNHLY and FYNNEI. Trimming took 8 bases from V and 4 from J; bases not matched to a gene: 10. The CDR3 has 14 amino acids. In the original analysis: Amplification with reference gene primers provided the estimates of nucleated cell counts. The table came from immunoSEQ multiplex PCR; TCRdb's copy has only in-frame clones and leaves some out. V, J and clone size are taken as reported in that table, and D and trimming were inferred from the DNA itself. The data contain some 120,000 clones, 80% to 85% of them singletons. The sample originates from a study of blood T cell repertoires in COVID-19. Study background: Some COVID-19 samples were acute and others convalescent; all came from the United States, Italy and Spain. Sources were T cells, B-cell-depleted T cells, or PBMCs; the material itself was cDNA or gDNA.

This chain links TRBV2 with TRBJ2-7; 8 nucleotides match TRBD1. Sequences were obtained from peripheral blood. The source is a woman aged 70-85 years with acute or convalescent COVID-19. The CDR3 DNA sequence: TGTGCCAGCGGGCAGGGGGCGCTGATTTACGAGCAGTACTTC. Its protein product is CASGQGALIYEQYF.